The source of this TCR beta chain is a study of blood T cell repertoires in COVID-19. Study background: Samples taken during acute and convalescent COVID-19 were collected in the United States, Italy and Spain. T cells, B-cell-depleted T cells, or PBMCs supplied cDNA or gDNA.

CDR3 length equals 14 residues. Germline assignment: CDR1 SGHTS and CDR2 YDEGEE. V lost 3 bases to trimming and J lost 0 bases, with 8 bases between them. Methods used by the authors: Using reference gene primer amplification, nucleated cell counts were estimated. Clones were read by immunoSEQ multiplex PCR, and TCRdb kept only the in-frame ones, dropping some. The V and J calls and clone size are taken from that table; D and trimming were inferred from the DNA. The sample shows approximately 270,000 clones, around 89% of them seen only once. This TCR came from a man aged 30-40 years with acute or convalescent COVID-19. V and J are TRBV5-8 and TRBJ2-3; D is ambiguous. Sequenced: peripheral blood. DNA of the CDR3: TGTGCCAGCAGCTCTAACCCCAGCACAGATACGCAGTATTTT. Its protein is CASSSNPSTDTQYF.